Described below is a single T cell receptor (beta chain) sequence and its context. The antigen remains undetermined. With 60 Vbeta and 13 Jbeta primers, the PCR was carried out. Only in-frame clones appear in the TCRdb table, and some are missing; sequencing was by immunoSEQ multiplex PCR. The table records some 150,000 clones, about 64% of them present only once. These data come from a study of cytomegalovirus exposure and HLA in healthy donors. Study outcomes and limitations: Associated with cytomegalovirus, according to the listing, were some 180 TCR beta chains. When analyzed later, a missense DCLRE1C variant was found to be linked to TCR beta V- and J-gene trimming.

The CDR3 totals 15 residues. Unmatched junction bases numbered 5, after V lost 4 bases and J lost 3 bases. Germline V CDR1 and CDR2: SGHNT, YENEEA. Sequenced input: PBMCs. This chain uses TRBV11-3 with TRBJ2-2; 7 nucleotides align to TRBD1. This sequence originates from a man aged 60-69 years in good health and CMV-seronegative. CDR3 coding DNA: TGTGCCAGCAGCTCTCGACAGGGAGACACCGGGGAGCTGTTTTTT. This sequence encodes CASSSRQGDTGELFF.